These T cell receptor beta chains were read from a single sample in a study of blood T cell repertoires in COVID-19. Assay: immunoSEQ multiplex PCR; the TCRdb copy retains only in-frame clones and omits some. Among tens of thousands of clones listed, roughly 84% were seen once. Sequenced material: peripheral blood. The receptors shown here come from a man aged 50 to 59 with acute or convalescent COVID-19. CDR3s include the opening cysteine and the closing phenylalanine or tryptophan. Clone size is given for some rows only: seen once, a few or many times, or a class if the clone is expanded.

CDR3aa	abundance	v_gene	j_gene
CASSGGTPWLDEQFF	once	TRBV5-6	TRBJ2-1
CASNPGTGGNQPQHF	-	TRBV19	TRBJ1-5
CASSQAGVANEQYF	-	TRBV11-2	TRBJ2-7
CASSPKGSRGQYF	-	TRBV6-5	TRBJ2-7
CASSYRTGNQPQHF	medium-sized	TRBV6-5	TRBJ1-5
CASSLGGLNQPQHF	-	TRBV5-4	TRBJ1-5
CASSSYSYEQYF	-	TRBV28	TRBJ2-7
CASSQTGVVGYYGYTF	-	TRBV7-9	TRBJ1-2
CASSFGTANEKLFF	-	TRBV7-8	TRBJ1-4
CASSQGAPADYNEQFF	medium-sized	TRBV13	TRBJ2-1
CASSAPLGAPLTEAFF	-	TRBV18	TRBJ1-1
CASSPRGGAREQYF	-	TRBV7-2	TRBJ2-7